A selection of T cell receptor beta chains follows, all from one sample in a study of T cell changes during pregnancy in multiple sclerosis. Libraries were prepared by immunoSEQ multiplex PCR; TCRdb keeps only in-frame clonotypes and omits some of them. The repertoire holds 40,000 to 50,000 clones, with about 94% as singletons. The sample in question was CD8+ T cells from peripheral blood mononuclear cells, obtained in the third trimester of pregnancy. The receptor set was obtained from a female donor with multiple sclerosis, enrolled in a pregnancy study. The CDR3 runs from the conserved cysteine through the conserved F or W. D genes are given only for firm matches. The size entry is marked missing in some rows and otherwise reads once, few, many or a size class.

>NA|TRBD2|TRBJ2-1|TRBV7-8
CASSPLAGGVNEQFF
TGTGCCAGCAGCCCACTAGCGGGAGGGGTAAATGAGCAGTTCTTC
>NA|TRBD2|TRBJ2-3|TRBV27
CASSPLLSGRAIPGAQYF
TGTGCCAGCAGTCCCCTCCTTAGCGGGAGGGCCATCCCTGGAGCGCAGTATTTT
>NA|NA|TRBJ2-7|TRBV5-1
CASTKDYEQYF
TGCGCCAGTACTAAAGACTACGAGCAGTACTTC
>NA|NA|TRBJ2-7|TRBV5-8
CASSLVPLTHYEQYF
TGTGCCAGCAGCTTGGTACCCTTGACACACTACGAGCAGTACTTC
>NA|TRBD1|TRBJ2-7|TRBV27
CASSPGTGLKQEQYF
TGTGCCAGCAGTCCCGGGACAGGCCTTAAACAGGAGCAGTACTTC
>few|NA|TRBJ1-5|TRBV28
CASASTQPQHF
TGTGCCAGCGCAAGCACCCAGCCCCAGCATTTT
>NA|NA|TRBJ2-7|TRBV28
CASSVVGGGILFYEQYF
TGTGCCAGCAGTGTGGTGGGGGGAGGCATCCTATTCTACGAGCAGTACTTC
>once|TRBD2|TRBJ2-3|TRBV6-1
CASSDNPGGGRTDTQYF
TGTGCCAGCAGTGACAACCCGGGGGGAGGACGCACAGATACGCAGTATTTT
>NA|NA|TRBJ2-1|TRBV28
CASDRNDPYPSEQFF
TGTGCCAGCGACAGAAACGACCCTTACCCTTCTGAGCAGTTCTTC
>NA|NA|TRBJ1-1|TRBV4-3
CASSQLIPAENTEAFF
TGCGCCAGCAGCCAACTCATTCCGGCGGAGAACACTGAAGCTTTCTTT